One and the same sample provided the 24 T cell receptor beta chains below, sequenced in a study of shared clonotypes between healthy human individuals. Here immunoSEQ multiplex PCR was the method, and the copy in TCRdb shows in-frame clones only, minus some. The sample has around 700,000 clones; approximately 74% are singletons. Material: memory CD4+ T cells sorted from blood. Subset reported: CD45RA-negative fraction. These receptors all stem from a woman aged 30 to 39 in good health.

The chain couples TRBV6-5 to TRBJ1-1; no firm D call. CDR1 is MNHEY and CDR2 is SVGAGI in the germline V gene. This CDR3 comprises 15 residues. The ends were cut back, 0 bases at V and 8 bases at J, with 16 bases in the middle. The CDR3 DNA sequence: TGTGCCAGCAGTTACTCGTCGGGCACCCTTAGGGAAGCTTTCTTT. It translates to CASSYSSGTLREAFF.

The genes are TRBV2 and TRBJ2-1; 8 nucleotides align to TRBD2. J lost 5 bases, V lost 9 bases, and 9 bases had no gene match. This CDR3 spans 14 amino acids. Germline lookup yields CDR1 SNHLY and CDR2 FYNNEI. CDR3: CASSPGLGDNEQFF. CDR3 nucleotides: TGTGCCAGTTCACCGGGACTAGGGGACAATGAGCAGTTCTTC.

The V and J genes are TRBV5-8 and TRBJ2-5; 8 bases agree with TRBD1. CDR1 SGHTS and CDR2 YDEGEE come from the germline V gene. With 4 bases clipped from V and 5 bases from J, the junction kept 7 bases outside the gene matches. This CDR3 region has 14 residues. The CDR3 reads CASSDRGGGETQYF. The CDR3 region has the DNA TGTGCCAGCAGCGACAGGGGTGGAGGGGAGACCCAGTACTTC.

The rearrangement links TRBV6-5 to TRBJ1-2; no firm D call. Per the germline V gene, CDR1 is MNHEY and CDR2 is SVGAGI. The CDR3 consists of 13 residues. With 7 bases removed from V and 8 bases from J, the gap between germline ends came to 17 bases. CDR3 in DNA: TGTGCCAGCAACCATGGACCCGGAGGAGGCTACACCTTC. Translated, it gives CASNHGPGGGYTF.

The gene calls are TRBV10-1 and TRBJ2-7, with D perhaps TRBD2 (6 bases). Germline CDR1 reads WNHNN; CDR2 reads SYGVQD (reference sequence). Trimming pared 6 bases from V and 2 bases from J, leaving 8 bases between. CDR3 length: 12 residues. The CDR3 DNA reads TGCGCCAGCAGCCCGGGAGCCTACGAGCAGTACTTC. Residues: CASSPGAYEQYF.

The chain combines TRBV6-1 with TRBJ1-5; perhaps TRBD1 as D (6 bases). CDR3 length: 14 residues. Looked up from germline, CDR1 is MNHNS and CDR2 is SASEGT. V was shortened by 7 bases and J by 3 bases, with 13 bases between the two germline ends. CDR3 coding DNA: TGTGCCAGCACTAAAGACAGGAACAATCAGCCCCAGCATTTT. Amino acid sequence: CASTKDRNNQPQHF.

The gene calls are TRBV6-6 and TRBJ2-7; D perhaps matches TRBD1 (6 bases). Germline CDR1 is MNHNY and CDR2 is SVGAGI (reference sequence). V was cut by 2 bases and J by 2 bases, with 16 bases left in between. The CDR3 totals 16 residues. The DNA for the CDR3 is TGTGCCAGCAGTTACCCCGGGACAAGGGCCCCCTACGAGCAGTACTTC. Translation gives CASSYPGTRAPYEQYF.

This clone turned up a few times. The CDR3: CASSLWGRNTEAFF. Here the CDR3 DNA reads TGTGCCAGCAGTTTGTGGGGGAGGAACACTGAAGCTTTCTTT. This chain uses TRBV28 with TRBJ1-1; a weak D match, TRBD1 (5 bases). The V end lost 3 bases, the J end lost 1 base, and 9 bases lay between the germline ends. The CDR3 runs to 14 residues. Per germline, CDR1 MDHEN and CDR2 SYDVKM.

This chain connects TRBV21-1 to TRBJ2-2; TRBD1, the table's D call, lacks a check against the DNA. TRBV21-1 is termed a pseudogene. The CDR3 loop spans 13 amino acids. Here the CDR3 reads CASTRFVTGELFF. The CDR3 nucleotides read TGTGCCAGCACCAGATTCGTAACGGGGGAGCTGTTTTTT.

This clone was seen a few times. The gene calls are TRBV10-1 and TRBJ2-2; D is uncertain. Trimming took off 4 bases at V and 1 base at J, with 4 bases between the two ends. Per the germline V gene, CDR1 is WNHNN and CDR2 is SYGVQD (reference sequence). CDR3 length equals 13 residues. The CDR3 spells CASSVGNTGELFF. The CDR3 DNA reads as TGCGCCAGCAGTGTTGGGAACACCGGGGAGCTGTTTTTT.

This chain joins TRBV25-1 and TRBJ1-6, with TRBD1 matching 9 bases. CDR3 size: 16 residues. CDR1 MGHDK and CDR2 SYGVNS come from the germline V gene. Unmatched junction bases numbered 11, after V lost 4 bases and J lost 10 bases. As DNA, the CDR3 is TGTGCCAGCAGTGTTTTTGCATCAGGGACAGGGTCACCCCTCCACTTT. Translating it yields CASSVFASGTGSPLHF.

This clone was detected only once. The V call is TRBV19, the J call TRBJ2-1; 9 nucleotides match TRBD2. The junction had 4 bases not matched to a gene; V was cut back by 1 base and J by 0 bases. This CDR3 has 17 residues. From germline, CDR1 is LNHDA and CDR2 SQIVND (reference sequence). CDR3 nucleotide sequence: TGTGCCAGTAGTATAGCAGGTAGCGGGAGCTCCTACAATGAGCAGTTCTTC. Translated, it gives CASSIAGSGSSYNEQFF. The variable domain in full, completed from reference TRBV19 and TRBJ2-1, reads DGGITQSPKYLFRKEGQNVTLSCEQNLNHDAMYWYRQDPGQGLRLIYYSQIVNDFQKGDIAEGYSVSREKKESFPLTVTSAQKNPTAFYLCASSIAGSGSSYNEQFFGPGTRLTVL.

The rearrangement uses TRBV9 and TRBJ2-3; D not certain. CDR3 length: 16 residues. Germline V gene data show CDR1 as SGDLS and CDR2 as YYNGEE. With 3 bases removed from V and 0 bases from J, the gap between germline ends came to 14 bases. This chain's CDR3 is CASSAVPGGSTDTQYF. CDR3 coding DNA: TGTGCCAGCAGCGCGGTCCCCGGCGGTAGCACAGATACGCAGTATTTT.

This clone occurred once. V usage is TRBV11-2 and J usage is TRBJ2-7, with 8 bases identical to TRBD1. This CDR3 region has 16 residues. V trimming: 0 bases; J trimming: 2 bases; junction bases outside the gene matches: 6. Germline-derived CDR1 and CDR2 are SGHAT and FQNNGV. The CDR3: CASSLDLQGGAYEQYF. The CDR3 nucleotides are TGTGCCAGCAGCTTAGATCTACAGGGGGGTGCCTACGAGCAGTACTTC.

This clone has only one observation. The chain couples TRBV5-1 to TRBJ2-5; 7 nucleotides line up with TRBD2. Trimming at V came to 4 bases and at J to 3 bases, leaving 9 bases not matched to a gene. This CDR3 has 15 amino acids. CDR1 SGHRS and CDR2 YFSETQ come from the germline V gene. The CDR3 DNA sequence: TGCGCCAGCAGCATGAGACTAGCTGAAGAAGAGACCCAGTACTTC. Its translation: CASSMRLAEEETQYF.

This clone occurred a few times. The chain carries TRBV7-2 and TRBJ2-1; no definite D call. The CDR3 runs to 15 residues. Germline CDR1 SGHTA, CDR2 FQGNSA. V shed 5 bases and J shed 2 bases, with 13 bases lying between them. CDR3 in DNA: TGTGCCAGCAGCCGGACGGTGTTGGCCTACAATGAGCAGTTCTTC. Its translation is CASSRTVLAYNEQFF.

The V call is TRBV28, the J call TRBJ1-3; D remains ambiguous. This CDR3 has 14 amino acids. V lost 6 bases to trimming and J lost 0 bases, with 9 bases between them. CDR1 is MDHEN, CDR2 SYDVKM, per germline. The CDR3 DNA follows: TGTGCCAGCAGAGATGACCTCTCTGGAAACACCATATATTTT. Translation: CASRDDLSGNTIYF.

This clone was counted between two and nine times. The chain recombines TRBV28 with TRBJ2-3; 10 nucleotides match TRBD2. V trimming: 5 bases; J trimming: 5 bases; junction bases outside the gene matches: 10. The CDR3 spans 16 residues. Per the germline V gene, CDR1 is MDHEN and CDR2 is SYDVKM. CDR3 in amino acids: CASSPIAGGPGDTQYF. DNA for the CDR3: TGTGCCAGCAGTCCTATAGCGGGAGGCCCGGGAGATACGCAGTATTTT. The complete variable domain, with remaining parts taken from reference TRBV28 and TRBJ2-3, reads DVKVTQSSRYLVKRTGEKVFLECVQDMDHENMFWYRQDPGLGLRLIYFSYDVKMKEKGDIPEGYSVSREKKERFSLILESASTNQTSMYLCASSPIAGGPGDTQYFGPGTRLTVL.

This clone showed up many times. J is TRBJ1-1 and V is TRBV10-3; 9 nucleotides align to TRBD1. The J segment lost 0 bases and the V segment lost 8 bases, leaving 7 bases of the junction unmatched. CDR3 size: 15 residues. The V gene's germline CDR1 is ENHRY and CDR2 SYGVKD. CDR3 sequence (DNA): TGTGCCATCTCCGGGACAGGGCTTTTGAACACTGAAGCTTTCTTT. Amino acid sequence: CAISGTGLLNTEAFF.

This chain connects TRBV30 to TRBJ2-7, with D uncertain. V dropped 0 bases and J dropped 3 bases, with 6 bases sitting between them. This CDR3 has 12 amino acids. CDR1 GTSNPN and CDR2 SVGIG come from the germline V gene (reference sequence). Written as DNA, the CDR3 is TGTGCCTGGAGTGTGGGCAGCTACGAGCAGTACTTC. It specifies CAWSVGSYEQYF.

The chain employs TRBV7-7 and TRBJ2-2, with 9 bases fitting TRBD2. Germline V gives CDR1 SSHAT, CDR2 FNYEAQ (reference sequence). V dropped 1 base and J dropped 3; count of bases not matched to a gene: 3. The CDR3 is 16 amino acids. The CDR3 DNA sequence: TGTGCCAGCAGCTTAGTAGCGGGAGCTTACACCGGGGAGCTGTTTTTT. It translates to CASSLVAGAYTGELFF. The variable domain in full, with the rest retrieved from reference TRBV7-7 and TRBJ2-2, is GAGVSQSPRYKVTKRGQDVTLRCDPISSHATLYWYQQALGQGPEFLTYFNYEAQPDKSGLPSDRFSAERPEGSISTLTIQRTEQRDSAMYRCASSLVAGAYTGELFFGEGSRLTVL.

In DNA, the CDR3 is TGTGCCAGCAGTGGTCCGGGCGAGGGGAGCAATCAGCCCCAGCATTTT. It specifies CASSGPGEGSNQPQHF. This chain connects TRBV28 to TRBJ1-5; the D gene is possibly TRBD1 (5 bases). Germline CDR1 is MDHEN and CDR2 is SYDVKM. The CDR3 length is 16 residues. The ends were cut back, 5 bases at V and 1 base at J, with 15 bases in the middle.

The CDR3: CASRIRGSSYEQYF. The CDR3 coding sequence is TGTGCCAGTAGGATACGGGGGAGCTCCTACGAGCAGTACTTC. J is TRBJ2-7 and V is TRBV19, with a tentative D call TRBD2 (6 bases). Trimming pared 6 bases from V and 0 bases from J, leaving 12 bases between. Looked up from germline, CDR1 is LNHDA and CDR2 is SQIVND (reference sequence). CDR3 length: 14 residues. Full variable domain (outside the CDR3, taken from reference TRBV19 and TRBJ2-7): DGGITQSPKYLFRKEGQNVTLSCEQNLNHDAMYWYRQDPGQGLRLIYYSQIVNDFQKGDIAEGYSVSREKKESFPLTVTSAQKNPTAFYLCASRIRGSSYEQYFGPGTRLTVT.

To note about this clone: The same CDR3 can be traced to other DNA sequences in this sample. The gene calls are TRBV7-9 and TRBJ2-3; maybe TRBD2 (6 bases). CDR1 and CDR2 (germline): SEHNR, FQNEAQ (reference sequence). The CDR3 loop spans 13 amino acids. V was clipped by 5 bases and J by 0 bases, with 6 bases between them. The CDR3 reads CASSRGSTDTQYF. CDR3 bases: TGTGCCAGCAGCCGGGGGAGCACAGATACGCAGTATTTT.